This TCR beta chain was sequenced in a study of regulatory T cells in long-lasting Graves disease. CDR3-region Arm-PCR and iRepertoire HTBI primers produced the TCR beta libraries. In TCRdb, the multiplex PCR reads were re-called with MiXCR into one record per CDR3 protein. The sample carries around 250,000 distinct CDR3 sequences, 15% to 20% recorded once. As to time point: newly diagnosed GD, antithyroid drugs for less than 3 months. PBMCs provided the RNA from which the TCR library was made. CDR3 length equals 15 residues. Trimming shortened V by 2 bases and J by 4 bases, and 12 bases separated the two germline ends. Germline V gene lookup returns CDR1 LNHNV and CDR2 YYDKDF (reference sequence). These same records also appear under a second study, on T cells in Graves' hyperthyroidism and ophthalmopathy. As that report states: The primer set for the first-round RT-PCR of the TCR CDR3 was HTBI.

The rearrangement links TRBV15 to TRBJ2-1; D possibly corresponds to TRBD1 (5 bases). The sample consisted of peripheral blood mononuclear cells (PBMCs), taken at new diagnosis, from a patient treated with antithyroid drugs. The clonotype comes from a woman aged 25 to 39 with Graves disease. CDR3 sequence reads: CATSRSWGRYNEQFF. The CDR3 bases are TGTGCCACCAGCAGATCATGGGGCAGGTACAATGAGCAGTTCTTC. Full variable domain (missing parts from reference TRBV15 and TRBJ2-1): DAMVIQNPRYQVTQFGKPVTLSCSQTLNHNVMYWYQQKSSQAPKLLFHYYDKDFNNEADTPDNFQSRRPNTSFCFLDIRSPGLGDTAMYLCATSRSWGRYNEQFFGPGTRLTVL.